This section outlines one T cell receptor (beta chain) sequence together with its context. Data came from immunoSEQ multiplex PCR; TCRdb stores just in-frame clones and leaves some out. The data show about 60,000 clones, about 81% seen once. The data stem from a study of blood T cell repertoires in COVID-19. The length of the CDR3 is 13 residues. V was pared by 5 bases and J by 8 bases, with 15 bases between. CDR1 and CDR2 from the germline V gene are SEHNR and FQNEAQ (reference sequence). The sample comprised peripheral blood. This receptor was identified in a human donor in a cohort sampled during active COVID-19. V usage is TRBV7-9 and J usage is TRBJ1-1, with D possibly being TRBD1 (6 bases). CDR3 bases: TGTGCCAGCAGCCCCCCGTTGGACAGCGAAGCTTTCTTT. Its protein is CASSPPLDSEAFF.